The 28 T cell receptor beta chains below all came from one sample that was sequenced in a study of shared clonotypes between healthy human individuals. Generated by immunoSEQ multiplex PCR, the TCRdb table keeps only in-frame clones and is missing some. The table includes about 2.4 million clones, just over 90% detected once. Sequencing used naive CD4+ T cells sorted from blood. Subset in this sample: CD45RA+ positively selected. These receptors were collected from a man younger than 30 in good health.

This chain links TRBV30 with TRBJ1-2; tentatively, D is TRBD1 (6 bases). The germline CDR1 and CDR2 sequences are GTSNPN and SVGIG (reference sequence). This CDR3 spans 18 amino acids. Trimming shortened V by 2 bases and J by 0 bases, and 22 bases separated the two germline ends. The CDR3 coding sequence is TGTGCCTGGAGTCCACAGGGTTGGGATGTTCGAGCTAACTATGGCTACACCTTC. Protein sequence: CAWSPQGWDVRANYGYTF.

As for this clone: Compared with germline, one end of the junction differs, possibly owing to a read error. The chain carries TRBV7-7 and TRBJ2-3; no firm D call. CDR1 and CDR2 from the germline V gene are SSHAT and FNYEAQ (reference sequence). This CDR3 contains 16 residues. As DNA, the CDR3 is TGTGCTAGCAGCATACTACCATCCCCTAGCACAGATACGCAGTATTTT. Translating gives CASSILPSPSTDTQYF.

CDR3 sequence (DNA): TGCGCCAGCAGCTCCCCCGGGCAGGGGGAAAACATTCAGTACTTC. It translates to CASSSPGQGENIQYF. The chain recombines TRBV5-1 with TRBJ2-4; 7 bases agree with TRBD1. The trim removed 3 bases at V and 5 bases at J, leaving 8 bases unmatched. CDR1 is SGHRS and CDR2 is YFSETQ in the germline V gene. The CDR3 length is 15 residues.

As DNA, the CDR3 is TGCGCCAGCAGTCGCGGACTCAGTACTGATGAAAAACTGTTTTTT. Its translation: CASSRGLSTDEKLFF. This chain uses TRBV5-1 with TRBJ1-4; D is unclear. This CDR3 region has 15 residues. The germline gives CDR1 SGHRS, CDR2 YFSETQ. The germline V and J ends were trimmed by 5 bases and 6 bases, with 17 bases remaining between them.

As regards this clone: An end of the junction does not agree with germline; a read error may underlie this. The chain combines TRBV20-1 with TRBJ2-1; D is perhaps TRBD2 (5 bases). This CDR3 has 11 amino acids. Germline V gives CDR1 DFQATT, CDR2 SNEGSKA (reference sequence). In DNA form, the CDR3 reads TGCAGTGCTACATACGGGGAACGACGGGTCTTC. The encoded protein is CSATYGERRVF.

The rearrangement joins TRBV4-3 to TRBJ1-1; D not resolved. Germline CDR1 reads LGHNA; CDR2 reads YSLEER. The CDR3 is 13 residues long. V was trimmed by 3 bases and J by 9 bases, leaving 14 bases between them. The CDR3 region has the DNA TGCGCCAGCAGCCAGGCACTATGGACCAAAGCTTTCTTT. Its translation is CASSQALWTKAFF.

The chain's CDR3 is CASSSRRGVNTEAFF. DNA of the CDR3: TGTGCCAGCAGTTCTCGGAGAGGGGTGAACACTGAAGCTTTCTTT. The rearrangement links TRBV27 to TRBJ1-1; perhaps TRBD1 as D (5 bases). CDR3 length equals 15 residues. Germline-derived CDR1 and CDR2 are MNHEY and SMNVEV (reference sequence). V shed 4 bases and J shed 0 bases, with 12 bases lying between them.

V and J are TRBV10-3 and TRBJ1-5; D perhaps matches TRBD1 (5 bases). V was cut by 2 bases and J by 4 bases, with 9 bases left in between. CDR3 length: 14 residues. Germline V CDR1 and CDR2: ENHRY, SYGVKD. The CDR3 sequence is CAISEVGENQPQHF. In DNA form, the CDR3 reads TGTGCCATCAGTGAGGTAGGGGAAAATCAGCCCCAGCATTTT.

The rearrangement uses TRBV7-2 and TRBJ2-2; 10 bases align to TRBD2. Trimming cost V 3 bases and J 5 bases; bases outside gene matches: 3. The CDR3 covers 15 residues. The germline V gene has CDR1 SGHTA and CDR2 FQGNSA. CDR3 DNA sequence: TGTGCCAGCAGCTTTTCAGCGGGGGGGACCGGGGAGCTGTTTTTT. Protein sequence: CASSFSAGGTGELFF.

The rearrangement links TRBV6-6 to TRBJ1-5; TRBD1 is a possible D gene (5 bases). Germline values: CDR1 MNHNY, CDR2 SVGAGI (reference sequence). The CDR3 is 15 amino acids. V dropped 6 bases and J dropped 3 bases, with 15 bases sitting between them. The CDR3 bases are TGTGCCAGCAGGAGCGGGACGGTGGACAATCAGCCCCAGCATTTT. It yields the protein CASRSGTVDNQPQHF.

The CDR3 DNA reads as TGTGCCAGCAGCCAGGGGCAGATGGGGGGGTCTCCGATAGCGACTGAAGCTTTCTTT. Translated, it gives CASSQGQMGGSPIATEAFF. This chain uses TRBV11-3 with TRBJ1-1, with D tentatively TRBD1 (6 bases). The CDR3 totals 19 residues. Trimming pared 5 bases from V and 5 bases from J, leaving 30 bases between. From germline, CDR1 is SGHNT and CDR2 YENEEA.

This sequence joins TRBV5-1 and TRBJ2-6; 8 nucleotides align to TRBD1. CDR1 is SGHRS, CDR2 YFSETQ, per germline. The CDR3 is made up of 17 amino acids. V dropped 4 bases and J dropped 4; count of bases not matched to a gene: 10. CDR3 region: CASSPGTGGRGANVLTF. CDR3 nucleotide sequence: TGCGCCAGCAGCCCCGGGACAGGTGGCAGAGGGGCCAACGTCCTGACTTTC.

The V call is TRBV7-8, the J call TRBJ2-3; 15 bases are shared with TRBD2. Looked up from germline, CDR1 is SGHVS and CDR2 is FQNEAQ. The ends lost 5 bases at V and 3 bases at J; junction bases unmatched: 12. The CDR3 extends over 19 amino acids. In DNA form, the CDR3 reads TGTGCCAGCAGCCCATTCCCGGGACTAGCGGGAGGTGGGACAGATACGCAGTATTTT. It is translated as CASSPFPGLAGGGTDTQYF.

V and J are TRBV10-3 and TRBJ1-2, with TRBD1 as a possible D gene (6 bases). The CDR3 has 14 amino acids. The ends were cut back, 3 bases at V and 6 bases at J, with 14 bases in the middle. Germline-derived CDR1 and CDR2 are ENHRY and SYGVKD. The CDR3 reads CAISDRQDWNGYTF. The DNA for the CDR3 is TGTGCCATCAGTGATAGACAGGACTGGAATGGCTACACCTTC.

The DNA for the CDR3 is TGTGCCAGCAGCCCGGGTGGGACAGGGAATGGCTACACCTTC. This encodes CASSPGGTGNGYTF. The chain recombines TRBV7-3 with TRBJ1-2, with 9 nucleotides matching TRBD1. The CDR3 runs to 14 residues. Looked up from germline, CDR1 is SGHTA and CDR2 is FQGTGA. Germline trimming cut 5 bases from V and 6 bases from J; bases unmatched to any gene: 7.

The V and J genes are TRBV19 and TRBJ1-3; the D is unclear. This CDR3 spans 14 amino acids. The V and J ends lost 5 bases and 0 bases respectively, with 8 bases between them. The germline CDR1 and CDR2 sequences are LNHDA and SQIVND (reference sequence). CDR3 nucleotides: TGTGCCAGTAGTGCCAGCTACTCTGGAAACACCATATATTTT. As protein: CASSASYSGNTIYF.

The chain combines TRBV4-1 with TRBJ2-1; 10 bases fit TRBD2. CDR1 is MGHRA and CDR2 is YSYEKL in the germline V gene. The CDR3 sequence is 16 residues long. Losses at the gene ends were 1 base for V and 4 bases for J; bases not matched to a gene: 4. CDR3 residues: CASSQGRTSGYNEQFF. The DNA for the CDR3 is TGCGCCAGCAGCCAAGGGAGGACTAGCGGTTACAATGAGCAGTTCTTC.

This chain links TRBV28 with TRBJ1-5; a possible D gene is TRBD1 (6 bases). Germline V gene data show CDR1 as MDHEN and CDR2 as SYDVKM. V lost 6 bases, J lost 6 bases, and 18 bases lay in between. The CDR3 sequence is 15 residues long. Written as DNA, the CDR3 is TGTGCCAGCAGGCTCGGGGGCAGCGGGGTTCAGCCCCAGCATTTT. This translates into CASRLGGSGVQPQHF.

The chain joins TRBV6-4 to TRBJ2-1; D gene uncertain. The germline V and J ends were trimmed by 6 bases and 5 bases, with 11 bases remaining between them. The CDR3 consists of 13 residues. The germline CDR1 and CDR2 sequences are MRHNA and SNTAGT. DNA of the CDR3: TGTGCCAGCAGGTTGCTAGGAAACAATGAGCAGTTCTTC. This translates into CASRLLGNNEQFF.

The CDR3 DNA reads TGCAGCGTTTACAGGGGTGGCACAGATACGCAGTATTTT. Translation: CSVYRGGTDTQYF. The chain recombines TRBV29-1 with TRBJ2-3; 7 bases are a match to TRBD1. With V trimmed by 5 bases and J by 1 base, 3 bases remained unmatched. Germline V gives CDR1 SQVTM, CDR2 ANQGSEA. This CDR3 is 13 amino acids long.

The V call is TRBV9, the J call TRBJ2-3; D tentatively reads TRBD1 or TRBD2 (5 bases each). CDR3 length equals 14 residues. Germline CDR1 reads SGDLS; CDR2 reads YYNGEE. Trimming cost V 4 bases and J 2 bases, with 11 bases left between them. CDR3 bases: TGTGCCAGCAGCCCCGATGGGACCACAGATACGCAGTATTTT. It yields the protein CASSPDGTTDTQYF.

A note on this clone: The same CDR3 arises from other DNA sequences in this sample as well. The chain employs TRBV7-2 and TRBJ1-5; possibly TRBD1 for D (5 bases). The ends were cut back, 5 bases at V and 4 bases at J, with 12 bases in the middle. This CDR3 contains 14 residues. CDR1 and CDR2 from the germline V gene are SGHTA and FQGNSA. In DNA form, the CDR3 reads TGTGCCAGCAGCCCCGTGGGGGGGAATCAGCCCCAGCATTTT. Amino acids: CASSPVGGNQPQHF.

The chain is built from TRBV7-2 and TRBJ2-7; D call uncertain. Deletions cut 1 base from V and 5 bases from J, with 9 bases between. The CDR3 has 13 residues. Germline lookup yields CDR1 SGHTA and CDR2 FQGNSA. The CDR3 DNA sequence: TGTGCCAGCAGCTTAGGAGGCATAAACGAGCAGTACTTC. It specifies CASSLGGINEQYF.

J is TRBJ2-7 and V is TRBV7-2, with a weak D call TRBD1 (5 bases). The germline V gene encodes CDR1 SGHTA and CDR2 FQGNSA. The CDR3 extends over 14 amino acids. The V and J ends lost 4 bases and 2 bases respectively, with 12 bases between them. CDR3 in DNA: TGTGCCAGCAGCTCCCTGTCAGGGCCCTACGAGCAGTACTTC. Protein: CASSSLSGPYEQYF.

This rearrangement joins TRBV7-9 to TRBJ2-5; no reliable D call. The J call may be in error: the DNA end matches TRBJ2-7 better. The germline gives CDR1 SEHNR, CDR2 FQNEAQ (reference sequence). The CDR3 has 13 residues. CDR3 sequence (DNA): TGTGCCAGCAGCTTTAGGGCGACGCACGAGCAGTACTTC. Its translation: CASSFRATHEQYF.

V gene TRBV15 combines with J gene TRBJ2-7; 12 bases match TRBD2. This CDR3 is 23 amino acids long. V lost 0 bases, J lost 0 bases, and 21 bases stayed unmatched. CDR1 and CDR2 from the germline V gene are LNHNV and YYDKDF (reference sequence). CDR3 sequence: CATSRDSRGLLAGGPPSSYEQYF. As DNA, the CDR3 is TGTGCCACCAGCAGAGATTCCAGGGGCCTACTAGCGGGAGGTCCCCCCAGCTCCTACGAGCAGTACTTC.

As to this clone: Within the sample, other DNA sequences also encode this same CDR3. This rearrangement joins TRBV6-6 to TRBJ2-1; D perhaps matches TRBD2 (5 bases). The germline gives CDR1 MNHNY, CDR2 SVGAGI (reference sequence). Trimming left V 0 bases short and J 8 bases short, with 8 bases between. This CDR3 comprises 13 residues. CDR3 bases: TGTGCCAGCAGTTACTCAGAGGGTTATGAGCAGTTCTTC. This sequence encodes CASSYSEGYEQFF.

The V gene is TRBV6-6, the J gene TRBJ1-2; no reliable D call. The CDR3 totals 15 residues. The V and J ends lost 6 bases and 2 bases respectively, with 16 bases between them. CDR1 is MNHNY, CDR2 SVGAGI, per germline (reference sequence). The CDR3: CASSKPELGNYGYTF. The CDR3 region has the DNA TGTGCCAGCAGCAAGCCCGAGCTAGGGAACTATGGCTACACCTTC.